This entry lists 18 T cell receptor beta chains sequenced from one sample in a study of blood T cell repertoires in COVID-19. Profiled with immunoSEQ multiplex PCR; TCRdb holds only in-frame clones, not every one. The sample includes approximately 75,000 clones, around 80% seen only once; the top ten take 7% to 9%. The source material was peripheral blood. The receptor source for this set is a human donor in a cohort sampled during active COVID-19.

The rearrangement links TRBV5-1 to TRBJ1-5, with D hard to call. The CDR3 contains 13 residues. Between the trimmed V and J ends, which lost 4 bases and 2 bases, there was a span of 7 bases. Germline-derived CDR1 and CDR2 are SGHRS and YFSETQ. Here the CDR3 DNA reads TGCGCCAGCAGCCCGGGTGGCAATCAGCCCCAGCATTTT. This encodes CASSPGGNQPQHF.

CDR3 residues: CASSRTGGVNTEAFF. The CDR3 DNA is TGTGCCAGCAGCCGAACAGGGGGCGTGAACACTGAAGCTTTCTTT. The chain uses TRBV3-1 (or the pseudogene TRBV3-2) and TRBJ1-1; 9 positions agree with TRBD1. V was pared by 4 bases and J by 0 bases, with 3 bases of the junction left unmatched. The germline V gene has CDR1 LGHDT and CDR2 YNNKEL (reference sequence). The CDR3 has 15 residues.

The chain recombines TRBV19 with TRBJ2-7; D ambiguous. Trimming pared 5 bases from V and 3 bases from J, leaving 2 bases between. Germline-derived CDR1 and CDR2 are LNHDA and SQIVND (reference sequence). This CDR3 is 10 amino acids long. The CDR3 protein is CASSRYEQYF. The CDR3 region has the DNA TGTGCCAGTAGTCGCTACGAGCAGTACTTC. Based on the CDR3 plus reference TRBV19 and TRBJ2-7, the full variable domain is DGGITQSPKYLFRKEGQNVTLSCEQNLNHDAMYWYRQDPGQGLRLIYYSQIVNDFQKGDIAEGYSVSREKKESFPLTVTSAQKNPTAFYLCASSRYEQYFGPGTRLTVT.

The chain employs TRBV5-5 and TRBJ1-5; the D gene is possibly TRBD1 (5 bases). Germline V gives CDR1 SGHKS, CDR2 YYEKEE (reference sequence). The CDR3 spans 15 residues. Between the trimmed V and J ends, which lost 0 bases and 5 bases, there was a span of 12 bases. CDR3 bases: TGTGCCAGCAGCTTGGCCTTAGGGGTACATCAGCCCCAGCATTTT. Its protein is CASSLALGVHQPQHF.

The CDR3 is CASSLGTAWEQYF. For the CDR3, the DNA is TGTGCCAGCAGCTTGGGAACAGCTTGGGAGCAGTACTTC. This chain connects TRBV5-4 to TRBJ2-7; D call uncertain. Between the trimmed V and J ends, which lost 0 bases and 7 bases, there was a span of 11 bases. Per germline, CDR1 SGHNT and CDR2 YYREEE (reference sequence). There are 13 residues in the CDR3.

The chain joins TRBV9 to TRBJ1-2; no reliable D call. V was cut by 2 bases and J by 1 base, with 6 bases left in between. Germline V gene sequence: CDR1 SGDLS, CDR2 YYNGEE. This CDR3 has 13 amino acids. CDR3 DNA: TGTGCCAGCAGCGTTGAGAATAACTATGGCTACACCTTC. This encodes CASSVENNYGYTF.

The CDR3 loop is CASSSLTDRAGGNQPQHF. The CDR3 DNA follows: TGTGCCAGCAGCTCACTGACGGACAGGGCGGGGGGCAATCAGCCCCAGCATTTT. J is TRBJ1-5 and V is TRBV7-8; 8 nucleotides match TRBD1. V lost 4 bases and J lost 2; bases outside the gene matches: 13. The CDR3 consists of 18 residues. Germline assignment: CDR1 SGHVS and CDR2 FQNEAQ.

This sequence joins TRBV16 and TRBJ1-2; 9 nucleotides match TRBD1. J gave up 7 bases and V 4 bases, and 7 bases lay outside the gene matches. The CDR3 runs 14 residues. The germline gives CDR1 KGHSY, CDR2 FQNENV. CDR3 nucleotide sequence: TGTGCCAGCAGCCTCCAGAGGACAGGGGTTGGCTACACCTTC. This encodes CASSLQRTGVGYTF.

The chain uses TRBV3-1 (or the pseudogene TRBV3-2) and TRBJ1-2; D not certain. The CDR3 has 12 amino acids. The ends were cut back, 3 bases at V and 7 bases at J, with 9 bases in the middle. CDR1 and CDR2 from the germline V gene are LGHDT and YNNKEL (reference sequence). CDR3 region: CASSHRGSGYTF. For the CDR3, the DNA is TGTGCCAGCAGCCATCGGGGTTCTGGCTACACCTTC.

The chain joins TRBV16 to TRBJ1-5; 9 positions agree with TRBD1. This CDR3 has 15 residues. Trimming cost V 0 bases and J 5 bases; bases outside gene matches: 2. Germline CDR1 is KGHSY and CDR2 is FQNENV. CDR3 nucleotides: TGTGCCAGCAGCCAATCCGGGACAGGGTATCAGCCCCAGCATTTT. This gives the protein CASSQSGTGYQPQHF.

The rearrangement joins TRBV3-1 (or the pseudogene TRBV3-2) to TRBJ2-7, with 9 bases matching TRBD1. CDR3 length: 13 amino acids. With V trimmed by 4 bases and J by 6 bases, 4 bases remained unmatched. The germline V gene has CDR1 LGHDT and CDR2 YNNKEL (reference sequence). In DNA form, the CDR3 reads TGTGCCAGCAGCCGCCCGACAGGGGGCGAGCAGTACTTC. Protein: CASSRPTGGEQYF.

The chain combines TRBV19 with TRBJ1-1, with 9 bases that match TRBD1. The CDR3 is made up of 15 amino acids. Trimming at V came to 7 bases and at J to 4 bases, leaving 10 bases not matched to a gene. CDR1 LNHDA and CDR2 SQIVND come from the germline V gene (reference sequence). This chain's CDR3 is CASISMGQGSTEAFF. The CDR3 nucleotides read TGTGCCAGTATTTCGATGGGACAGGGATCCACTGAAGCTTTCTTT.

The rearrangement joins TRBV18 to TRBJ1-1; 8 bases align to TRBD1. From germline, CDR1 is KGHSH and CDR2 LQKENI. The CDR3 covers 15 residues. J lost 7 bases, V lost 3 bases, and 10 bases had no gene match. CDR3 sequence (DNA): TGTGCCAGCTCACCGAGGACAGGGTGGGAGCTTGAAGCTTTCTTT. Protein sequence: CASSPRTGWELEAFF. The complete variable domain, with remaining parts taken from reference TRBV18 and TRBJ1-1, reads NAGVMQNPRHLVRRRGQEARLRCSPMKGHSHVYWYRQLPEEGLKFMVYLQKENIIDESGMPKERFSAEFPKEGPSILRIQQVVRGDSAAYFCASSPRTGWELEAFFGQGTRLTVV.

The chain couples TRBV4-2 to TRBJ1-1; TRBD1 agrees at 7 bases. Germline CDR1 and CDR2: LGHNA and YNFKEQ. Trimming removed 1 base from V and 1 base from J; junction bases left unmatched: 9. This CDR3 spans 17 amino acids. The CDR3 nucleotides read TGTGCCAGCAGCCAAGCAGTCTCTCGGACAGGGAACACTGAAGCTTTCTTT. Its translation: CASSQAVSRTGNTEAFF.

J is TRBJ1-2 and V is TRBV7-9; 10 bases align to TRBD1. This CDR3 is 14 amino acids long. Germline CDR1 reads SEHNR; CDR2 reads FQNEAQ (reference sequence). With 2 bases clipped from V and 8 bases from J, the junction kept 5 bases outside the gene matches. This chain's CDR3 is CASSLRDRGNGYTF. The DNA of the CDR3 is TGTGCCAGCAGCTTAAGGGACAGGGGCAACGGCTACACCTTC.

This chain uses TRBV5-1 with TRBJ2-3; 9 bases agree with TRBD1. Germline values: CDR1 SGHRS, CDR2 YFSETQ. V trimming: 4 bases; J trimming: 14 bases; junction bases outside the gene matches: 8. The CDR3 covers 12 residues. CDR3 protein: CASSEQGARRYF. CDR3 DNA: TGCGCCAGCAGCGAACAGGGGGCAAGGCGGTATTTT.

J is TRBJ2-7 and V is TRBV5-4; 7 positions agree with TRBD1. Germline V gene data show CDR1 as SGHNT and CDR2 as YYREEE (reference sequence). The CDR3 has 16 residues. The V gene end was trimmed by 4 bases and the J gene end by 2 bases; junction bases not matched to a gene: 12. The CDR3: CASSLFTGAPPYEQYF. The CDR3, as DNA: TGTGCCAGCAGCCTTTTTACAGGGGCCCCCCCCTACGAGCAGTACTTC. Using reference TRBV5-4 and TRBJ2-7 for the parts outside the CDR3, the full variable domain is ETGVTQSPTHLIKTRGQQVTLRCSSQSGHNTVSWYQQALGQGPQFIFQYYREEENGRGNFPPRFSGLQFPNYSSELNVNALELDDSALYLCASSLFTGAPPYEQYFGPGTRLTVT.

The chain's CDR3 is CASSQGTPVSPLHF. In DNA, the CDR3 is TGTGCCAGCAGCCAAGGGACACCCGTTTCACCCCTCCACTTT. The V gene is TRBV3-1 (or the pseudogene TRBV3-2), the J gene TRBJ1-6, with D possibly matching TRBD1 (5 bases). Germline CDR1 LGHDT, CDR2 YNNKEL (reference sequence). This CDR3 comprises 14 residues. V was shortened by 1 base and J by 9 bases, with 10 bases between the two germline ends.